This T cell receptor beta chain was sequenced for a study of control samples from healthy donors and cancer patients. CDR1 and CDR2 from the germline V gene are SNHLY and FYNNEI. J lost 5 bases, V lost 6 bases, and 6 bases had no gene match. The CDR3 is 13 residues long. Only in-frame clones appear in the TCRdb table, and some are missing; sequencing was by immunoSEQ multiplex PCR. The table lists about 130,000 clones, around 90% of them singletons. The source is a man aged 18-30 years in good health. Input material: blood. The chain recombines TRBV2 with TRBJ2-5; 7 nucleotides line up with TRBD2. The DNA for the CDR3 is TGTGCCAGCAGGGGGGGGGATCGGGAGACCCAGTACTTC. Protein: CASRGGDRETQYF.